This TCR beta chain derives from a study of cytomegalovirus exposure and HLA in healthy donors. Between the trimmed V and J ends, which lost 2 bases and 5 bases, there was a span of 7 bases. The CDR3 contains 12 residues. CDR1 and CDR2 from the germline V gene are KGHSH and LQKENI. This clone was counted a few times. 13 Jbeta primers and 60 Vbeta primers were used for the PCR. Assay: immunoSEQ multiplex PCR; the TCRdb copy retains only in-frame clones and omits some. The data hold 160,000 or so clones, with around 77% observed a single time. The specimen sequenced was PBMCs. The chain combines TRBV18 with TRBJ2-7, with D hard to call. This clonotype was obtained from a man aged 50-60 years in good health and CMV-seropositive. This chain's CDR3 is CASSPSRNEQYF. In DNA form, the CDR3 reads TGTGCCAGCTCACCATCGAGGAACGAGCAGTACTTC.